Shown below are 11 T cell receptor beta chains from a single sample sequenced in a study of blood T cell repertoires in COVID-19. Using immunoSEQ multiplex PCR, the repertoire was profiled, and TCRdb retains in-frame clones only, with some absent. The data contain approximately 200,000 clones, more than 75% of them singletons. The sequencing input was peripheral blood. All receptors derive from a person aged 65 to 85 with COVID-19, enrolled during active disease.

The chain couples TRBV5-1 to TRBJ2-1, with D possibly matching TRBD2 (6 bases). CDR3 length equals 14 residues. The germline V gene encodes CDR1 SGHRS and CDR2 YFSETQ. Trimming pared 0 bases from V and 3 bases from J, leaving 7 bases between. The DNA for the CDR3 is TGCGCCAGCAGCTTGGCGACTAGCTACAATGAGCAGTTCTTC. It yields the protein CASSLATSYNEQFF. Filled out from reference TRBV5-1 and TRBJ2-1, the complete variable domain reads KAGVTQTPRYLIKTRGQQVTLSCSPISGHRSVSWYQQTPGQGLQFLFEYFSETQRNKGNFPGRFSGRQFSNSRSEMNVSTLELGDSALYLCASSLATSYNEQFFGPGTRLTVL.

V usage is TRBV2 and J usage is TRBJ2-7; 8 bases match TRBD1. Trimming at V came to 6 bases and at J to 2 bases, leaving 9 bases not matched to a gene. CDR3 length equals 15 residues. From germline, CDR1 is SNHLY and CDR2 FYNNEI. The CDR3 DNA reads TGTGCCAGCAGCCCGTTGGACAGGGCACCCTACGAGCAGTACTTC. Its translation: CASSPLDRAPYEQYF.

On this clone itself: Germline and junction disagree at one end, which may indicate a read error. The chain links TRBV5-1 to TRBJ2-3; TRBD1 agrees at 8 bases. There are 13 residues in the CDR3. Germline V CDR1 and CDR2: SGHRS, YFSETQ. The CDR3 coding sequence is TGCGCCAGCAGCCCGATAGGGACAGGTACGCAGTATTTT. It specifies CASSPIGTGTQYF.

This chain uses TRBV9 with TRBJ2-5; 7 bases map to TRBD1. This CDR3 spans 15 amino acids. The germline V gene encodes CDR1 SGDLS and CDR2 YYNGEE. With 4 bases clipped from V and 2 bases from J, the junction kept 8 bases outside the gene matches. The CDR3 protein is CASSPLQGVQETQYF. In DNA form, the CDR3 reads TGTGCCAGCAGCCCCCTTCAGGGGGTTCAAGAGACCCAGTACTTC.

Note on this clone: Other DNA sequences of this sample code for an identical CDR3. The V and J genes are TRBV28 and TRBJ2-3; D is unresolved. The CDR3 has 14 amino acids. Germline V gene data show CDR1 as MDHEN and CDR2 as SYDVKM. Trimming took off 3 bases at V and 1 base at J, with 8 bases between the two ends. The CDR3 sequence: CASSFVAGTDTQYF. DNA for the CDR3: TGTGCCAGCAGTTTTGTAGCAGGCACAGATACGCAGTATTTT.

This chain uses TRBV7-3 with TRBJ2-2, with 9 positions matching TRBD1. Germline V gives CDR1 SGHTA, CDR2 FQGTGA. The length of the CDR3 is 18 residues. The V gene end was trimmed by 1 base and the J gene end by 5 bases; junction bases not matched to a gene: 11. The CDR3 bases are TGTGCCAGCAGCTTAAGGGGAACGGGACAGGGTGGAACCGGGGAGCTGTTTTTT. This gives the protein CASSLRGTGQGGTGELFF.

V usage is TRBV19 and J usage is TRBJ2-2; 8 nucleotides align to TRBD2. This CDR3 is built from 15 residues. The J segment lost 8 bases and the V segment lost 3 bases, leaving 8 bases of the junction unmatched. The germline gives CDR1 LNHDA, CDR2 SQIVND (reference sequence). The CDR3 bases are TGTGCCAGTAGTATTCGTCTAGCGGGCACGGGGGAGCTGTTTTTT. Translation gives CASSIRLAGTGELFF.

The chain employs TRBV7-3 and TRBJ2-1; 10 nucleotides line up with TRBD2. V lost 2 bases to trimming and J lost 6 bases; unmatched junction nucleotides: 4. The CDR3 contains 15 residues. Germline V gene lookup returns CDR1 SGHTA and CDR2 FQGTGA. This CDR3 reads CASSLPTSGVNEQFF. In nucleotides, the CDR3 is TGTGCCAGCAGCTTACCTACTAGCGGGGTCAATGAGCAGTTCTTC.

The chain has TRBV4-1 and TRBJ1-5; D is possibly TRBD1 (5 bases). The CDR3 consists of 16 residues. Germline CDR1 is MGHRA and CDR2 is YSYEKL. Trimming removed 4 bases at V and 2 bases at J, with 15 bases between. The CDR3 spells CASSPYGGGGNQPQHF. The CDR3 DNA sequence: TGCGCCAGCAGCCCATACGGGGGGGGAGGCAATCAGCCCCAGCATTTT.

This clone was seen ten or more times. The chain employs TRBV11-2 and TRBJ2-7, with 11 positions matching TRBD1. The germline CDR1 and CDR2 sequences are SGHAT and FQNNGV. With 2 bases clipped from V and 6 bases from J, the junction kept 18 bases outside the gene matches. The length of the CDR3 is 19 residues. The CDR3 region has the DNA TGTGCCAGCAGCTTAAAGGGGAGGTGGACAGGGGGCGCCTTCGGCGAGCAGTACTTC. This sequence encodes CASSLKGRWTGGAFGEQYF.

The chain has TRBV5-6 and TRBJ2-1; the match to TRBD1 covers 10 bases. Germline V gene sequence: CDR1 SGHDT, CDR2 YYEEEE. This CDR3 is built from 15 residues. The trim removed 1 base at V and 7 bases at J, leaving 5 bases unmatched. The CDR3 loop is CASSLMGQGSNEQFF. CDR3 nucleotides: TGTGCCAGCAGCTTGATGGGACAGGGGTCTAATGAGCAGTTCTTC.